This entry features one T cell receptor beta chain sequence. Its specificity is unknown. In germline, CDR1 is LGHNA, CDR2 YNFKEQ. The CDR3 is made up of 18 amino acids. Trimming removed 0 bases at V and 0 bases at J, with 16 bases between. Sample barcodes and UMIs were carried by the TCR alpha and TCR beta cDNA libraries that 5'RACE generated with constant-segment primers. TCRdb independently ran MiXCR on the 5' RACE reads; one entry per CDR3 protein. The sample includes hundreds of thousands of distinct CDR3 sequences, roughly 23% of them seen just once. The data stem from a study of T-cell memory formation after mild COVID-19. As for the study in general: TCR clusters were largely donor specific.

Findings of the study overall: Later expanders leaned toward CD4+, whereas clones contracting from day 15 to 85 were balanced CD4/CD8.

This TCR came from an adult woman who had mild COVID-19 (a few samples of this study predate the infection). Cell type and time point are not known. Sequenced material: PBMCs or a T cell subset sorted from them (not recorded which). The chain couples TRBV4-2 to TRBJ2-3, with D tentatively TRBD1 or TRBD2 (5 bases each). The CDR3 region is CASSQDSGRDGSTDTQYF. The CDR3 nucleotides read TGTGCCAGCAGCCAAGATTCGGGGCGCGACGGGAGCACAGATACGCAGTATTTT.